This TCR beta chain was recorded in a study of PD-1 blockade in classical Hodgkin lymphoma. Broader study findings: Patients with an early start, nivolumab under 1 year after ASCT, were excluded. Healthy donors were reported to have higher baseline TCR diversity than newly diagnosed patients. By C4D1, CD4+ diversity increased significantly, especially in complete responders. What drove the repertoire differences, possibly disease activity or prior therapy, has not been defined.

On this clone: Its antigen is not identified. Germline is not matched at one junction end, which may reflect a read error.

Only in-frame clones appear in the TCRdb table, and some are missing; sequencing was by immunoSEQ multiplex PCR. In the table there are over 70,000 clones, 89% of which are singletons. CDR3 length: 11 residues. The germline V gene has CDR1 LNHNV and CDR2 YYDKDF (reference sequence). All the patients suffered relapse after autologous stem cell transplantation, and brentuximab vedotin exposure differed. This sequence originates from a human donor with classical Hodgkin lymphoma. The rearrangement uses TRBV15 and TRBJ1-2; no firm D call. The sample was peripheral blood mononuclear cells (PBMCs), taken at baseline. This chain's CDR3 is CATSRGRRVLF. CDR3 coding DNA: TGTGCCACCAGCAGAGGAAGGCGGGTCCTCTTC. Drawing the rest from reference TRBV15 and TRBJ1-2, the complete variable domain is DAMVIQNPRYQVTQFGKPVTLSCSQTLNHNVMYWYQQKSSQAPKLLFHYYDKDFNNEADTPDNFQSRRPNTSFCFLDIRSPGLGDTAMYLCATSRGRRVLFGSGTRLTVV.